This is a list of T cell receptor beta chains from one sample in a study of blood T cell repertoires in COVID-19. Here immunoSEQ multiplex PCR was the method, and the copy in TCRdb shows in-frame clones only, minus some. The table records approximately 47,000 clones, about nine tenths of them present only once. The material sequenced was peripheral blood. The receptors originated from a woman of 80 years or more with COVID-19, enrolled during active disease. The CDR3 runs from the conserved cysteine through the conserved F or W. D genes are given only for firm matches. The size of a clone is reported for some rows only, either as once, few or many, or as a class for expanded clones.

d_gene: NA; j_gene: TRBJ1-3; abundance: few; v_gene: TRBV6-5; CDR3nt: TGTGCCAGCAGACACCGGGACTACGGAGGAAACACCATATATTTT; CDR3aa: CASRHRDYGGNTIYF
d_gene: TRBD1; j_gene: TRBJ1-4; abundance: NA; v_gene: TRBV27; CDR3nt: TGTGCCAGCAGCCGGGACAGGGGTCATAATGAAAAACTGTTTTTT; CDR3aa: CASSRDRGHNEKLFF
d_gene: TRBD2; j_gene: TRBJ2-1; abundance: NA; v_gene: TRBV19; CDR3nt: TGTGCCAGTAGGGAAAGCGGGAGTCTCAATAGGAATGAGCAGTTCTTC; CDR3aa: CASRESGSLNRNEQFF
d_gene: NA; j_gene: TRBJ1-2; abundance: few; v_gene: TRBV5-6; CDR3nt: TGTGCCAGCAGCTTGGTTCAGTACTATGGCTACACCTTC; CDR3aa: CASSLVQYYGYTF
d_gene: TRBD2; j_gene: TRBJ2-4; abundance: NA; v_gene: TRBV7-2; CDR3nt: TGTGCCAGCAGCTTGCGGGGGACTAGCTTAGCCAAAAACATTCAGTACTTC; CDR3aa: CASSLRGTSLAKNIQYF
d_gene: NA; j_gene: TRBJ2-7; abundance: NA; v_gene: TRBV7-8; CDR3nt: TGTGCCAGCAGCCTCGACAGCCTATACGAGCAGTACTTC; CDR3aa: CASSLDSLYEQYF
d_gene: NA; j_gene: TRBJ1-4; abundance: NA; v_gene: TRBV5-1; CDR3nt: TGCGCCAGCAGCTCGCGGCAGGGTCATAATGAAAAACTGTTTTTT; CDR3aa: CASSSRQGHNEKLFF
d_gene: TRBD1; j_gene: TRBJ1-1; abundance: NA; v_gene: TRBV6-6; CDR3nt: TGTGCCAGCAGCCCCTATGGACAGGGAGGTGAAGCTTTCTTT; CDR3aa: CASSPYGQGGEAFF
d_gene: NA; j_gene: TRBJ2-5; abundance: NA; v_gene: TRBV6-1; CDR3nt: TGTGCCAGCAGTGAACGGTACCAAGAGACCCAGTACTTC; CDR3aa: CASSERYQETQYF
d_gene: TRBD2; j_gene: TRBJ2-1; abundance: NA; v_gene: TRBV7-2; CDR3nt: TGTGCCAGCAGCTGGGGGGACTATTACAATGAGCAGTTCTTC; CDR3aa: CASSWGDYYNEQFF
d_gene: TRBD1; j_gene: TRBJ2-7; abundance: few; v_gene: TRBV7-9; CDR3nt: TGTGCCAGCAGCCACCGGGACAGTTCTTCCTACGAGCAGTACTTC; CDR3aa: CASSHRDSSSYEQYF
d_gene: NA; j_gene: TRBJ1-1; abundance: NA; v_gene: TRBV7-2; CDR3nt: TGTGCCAGCAGCTCCGGCCTGGGCAGGGCGATGAACACTGAAGCTTTCTTT; CDR3aa: CASSSGLGRAMNTEAFF
d_gene: NA; j_gene: TRBJ2-3; abundance: once; v_gene: TRBV11-2; CDR3nt: TGTGCCAGCAGCCCCGGGGGACGGAGGATCGGGGATACGCAGTATTTT; CDR3aa: CASSPGGRRIGDTQYF
d_gene: NA; j_gene: TRBJ2-3; abundance: NA; v_gene: TRBV5-1; CDR3nt: TGCGCCAGCAGCGGGGGGGGCAACACAGATACGCAGTATTTT; CDR3aa: CASSGGGNTDTQYF
d_gene: NA; j_gene: TRBJ1-2; abundance: NA; v_gene: TRBV6-5; CDR3nt: TGTGCCAGCAGCCGGGACACCGGGAACTATGGCTACACCTTC; CDR3aa: CASSRDTGNYGYTF
d_gene: NA; j_gene: TRBJ1-2; abundance: NA; v_gene: TRBV30; CDR3nt: TGTGCCTGGCAGAGAAGAGGGGGAGCTAACTATGGCTACACCTTC; CDR3aa: CAWQRRGGANYGYTF
d_gene: NA; j_gene: TRBJ2-1; abundance: NA; v_gene: TRBV2; CDR3nt: TGTGCCAGCAGTAAACTTGGACAGACCCCCTACAATGAGCAGTTCTTC; CDR3aa: CASSKLGQTPYNEQFF
d_gene: TRBD2; j_gene: TRBJ2-1; abundance: NA; v_gene: TRBV29-1; CDR3nt: TGCAGCGTTGAAGCTTTGGGTACTAGCGGGAGCTCCTACAATGAGCAGTTCTTC; CDR3aa: CSVEALGTSGSSYNEQFF
d_gene: TRBD1; j_gene: TRBJ2-7; abundance: NA; v_gene: TRBV5-6; CDR3nt: TGTGCCAGCAGCTTGAACAGGGGCACCTACGAGCAGTACTTC; CDR3aa: CASSLNRGTYEQYF
d_gene: NA; j_gene: TRBJ2-5; abundance: NA; v_gene: TRBV2; CDR3nt: TGTGCCAGCAGTGAGACAGAAACGCAAGAGACCCAGTACTTC; CDR3aa: CASSETETQETQYF
d_gene: NA; j_gene: TRBJ1-2; abundance: NA; v_gene: TRBV18; CDR3nt: TGTGCCAGCTCACCAGGGGCCGCATCCAAGAACTATGGCTACACCTTC; CDR3aa: CASSPGAASKNYGYTF
d_gene: TRBD2; j_gene: TRBJ2-7; abundance: NA; v_gene: TRBV7-9; CDR3nt: TGTGCCAGCAGCCGACTAGCGGGAGTCTACGAGCAGTACTTC; CDR3aa: CASSRLAGVYEQYF
d_gene: TRBD1; j_gene: TRBJ2-2; abundance: NA; v_gene: TRBV3-1/TRBV3-2; CDR3nt: TGTGCCAGCAGGGGACAGGGGGGCACCGGGGAGCTGTTTTTT; CDR3aa: CASRGQGGTGELFF
d_gene: NA; j_gene: TRBJ1-6; abundance: NA; v_gene: TRBV2; CDR3nt: TGTGCCAGCAGTGTCCGGGGACTCTCCTATAATTCACCCCTCCACTTT; CDR3aa: CASSVRGLSYNSPLHF
d_gene: TRBD2; j_gene: TRBJ2-3; abundance: NA; v_gene: TRBV2; CDR3nt: TGTGCCAGCAGATCGGGACTAGCGGGTAGCACAGATACGCAGTATTTT; CDR3aa: CASRSGLAGSTDTQYF
d_gene: NA; j_gene: TRBJ2-1; abundance: NA; v_gene: TRBV19; CDR3nt: TGTGCCAGTAGTATAATGAGCGGCTCCTACAATGAGCAGTTCTTC; CDR3aa: CASSIMSGSYNEQFF
d_gene: NA; j_gene: TRBJ1-1; abundance: NA; v_gene: TRBV7-3; CDR3nt: TGTGCCAGCAGTCCTTCTCCGAGTGAAGCTTTCTTT; CDR3aa: CASSPSPSEAFF
d_gene: TRBD1; j_gene: TRBJ2-5; abundance: NA; v_gene: TRBV5-6; CDR3nt: TGTGCCAGCAGCTTACCAAGGGGACAGGGTAGGGCCCAGTACTTC; CDR3aa: CASSLPRGQGRAQYF
d_gene: NA; j_gene: TRBJ2-2; abundance: NA; v_gene: TRBV2; CDR3nt: TGTGCCAGCAGGGAGGGATTCGAAGCCGGGGAGCTGTTTTTT; CDR3aa: CASREGFEAGELFF
d_gene: NA; j_gene: TRBJ1-2; abundance: once; v_gene: TRBV6-5; CDR3nt: TGTGCCAGCAATATCGACAGTTCCCCTAACTATGGCTACACCTTC; CDR3aa: CASNIDSSPNYGYTF
d_gene: NA; j_gene: TRBJ2-7; abundance: NA; v_gene: TRBV28; CDR3nt: TGTGCCAGCAGTTTACTCTCCCCACGGGACAAAAGCTACGAGCAGTACTTC; CDR3aa: CASSLLSPRDKSYEQYF
d_gene: TRBD2; j_gene: TRBJ2-7; abundance: NA; v_gene: TRBV20-1; CDR3nt: TGCAGTGCTAGTAGCCCCGGACTAGCGGGATACGCCTACGAGCAGTACTTC; CDR3aa: CSASSPGLAGYAYEQYF
d_gene: TRBD2; j_gene: TRBJ2-5; abundance: few; v_gene: TRBV4-2; CDR3nt: TGTGCCAGCAGCCAGCTAGCGGGAGAGGATGAGACCCAGTACTTC; CDR3aa: CASSQLAGEDETQYF
d_gene: NA; j_gene: TRBJ1-2; abundance: few; v_gene: TRBV7-9; CDR3nt: TGTGCCAGCAGCTTAGGATCAGGTTCTCAATTTGGCTACACCTTC; CDR3aa: CASSLGSGSQFGYTF
d_gene: TRBD1; j_gene: TRBJ2-2; abundance: NA; v_gene: TRBV14; CDR3nt: TGTGCCAGCAGCCATTGGACAGGACTTAACACCGGGGAGCTGTTTTTT; CDR3aa: CASSHWTGLNTGELFF
d_gene: TRBD2; j_gene: TRBJ2-2; abundance: NA; v_gene: TRBV7-7; CDR3nt: TGTGCTAGCGGGCCCGGGAGGGGATCGACCGGGGAGCTGTTTTTT; CDR3aa: CASGPGRGSTGELFF
d_gene: NA; j_gene: TRBJ2-3; abundance: few; v_gene: TRBV7-2; CDR3nt: TGTGCCAGCAGCTTAGCCGGGTCCCGCGGAGATACGCAGTATTTT; CDR3aa: CASSLAGSRGDTQYF
d_gene: TRBD1; j_gene: TRBJ1-2; abundance: NA; v_gene: TRBV5-1; CDR3nt: TGCGCCAGCAGCCCTACAGGGGGAGGTGGCTACACCTTC; CDR3aa: CASSPTGGGGYTF
d_gene: TRBD1; j_gene: TRBJ2-1; abundance: NA; v_gene: TRBV19; CDR3nt: TGTGCCAGTAGTACGAAGGACAGGAATCTCAATGAGCAGTTCTTC; CDR3aa: CASSTKDRNLNEQFF
d_gene: NA; j_gene: TRBJ1-2; abundance: once; v_gene: TRBV2; CDR3nt: TGTGCCAGCAGTTTAGTCGATAGTACCTACACCTTC; CDR3aa: CASSLVDSTYTF
d_gene: NA; j_gene: TRBJ1-1; abundance: NA; v_gene: TRBV29-1; CDR3nt: TGCAGCGTTGCGTGGGCAGGGGAAGCTTTCTTT; CDR3aa: CSVAWAGEAFF
d_gene: TRBD1; j_gene: TRBJ1-2; abundance: NA; v_gene: TRBV2; CDR3nt: TGTGCCAGCAGTGGAGACAGGGCCTCGGGCTATGGCTACACCTTC; CDR3aa: CASSGDRASGYGYTF
d_gene: TRBD1; j_gene: TRBJ2-1; abundance: NA; v_gene: TRBV3-1/TRBV3-2; CDR3nt: TGTGCCAGCAGCCGGGACAGGGGTTTGGGTGAGCAGTTCTTC; CDR3aa: CASSRDRGLGEQFF
d_gene: NA; j_gene: TRBJ1-6; abundance: NA; v_gene: TRBV5-1; CDR3nt: TGCGCCAGCAGCTTGGGCGGGGGGCTCAGTCCGAATTCACCCCTCCACTTT; CDR3aa: CASSLGGGLSPNSPLHF
d_gene: TRBD1; j_gene: TRBJ1-3; abundance: NA; v_gene: TRBV18; CDR3nt: TGTGCCAGCTCACTTGACAGGGCTGGAAACACCATATATTTT; CDR3aa: CASSLDRAGNTIYF